This TCR beta chain was documented in a study of monozygotic twins with inflammatory bowel disease. Study conclusions and caveats: Distinction of different T cell subtypes was not possible.

The authors made each sample's cDNA in eight separate reactions. A template switching step added UMIs, each with a 6-nucleotide sample barcode. Using the 5' RACE reads, TCRdb records one entry per CDR3 protein without DNA. Seen in this sample are about 300,000 distinct CDR3 sequences; the ten most common clones hold less than 6.5%. To note about this clonotype: Its cognate antigen is unknown.

Researchers isolated total RNA from whole blood without sorting T cells. There are 16 residues in the CDR3. Germline V gene sequence: CDR1 MNHEY, CDR2 SMNVEV (reference sequence). The source material was blood. This clonotype originated in a human donor with ulcerative colitis or Crohn's disease, or a healthy co-twin of an affected twin (not recorded which). The chain joins TRBV27 to TRBJ2-3; TCRdb's D call, TRBD1, is unchecked because there is no DNA. This CDR3 is CAIKRAGTLLTDTQYF.